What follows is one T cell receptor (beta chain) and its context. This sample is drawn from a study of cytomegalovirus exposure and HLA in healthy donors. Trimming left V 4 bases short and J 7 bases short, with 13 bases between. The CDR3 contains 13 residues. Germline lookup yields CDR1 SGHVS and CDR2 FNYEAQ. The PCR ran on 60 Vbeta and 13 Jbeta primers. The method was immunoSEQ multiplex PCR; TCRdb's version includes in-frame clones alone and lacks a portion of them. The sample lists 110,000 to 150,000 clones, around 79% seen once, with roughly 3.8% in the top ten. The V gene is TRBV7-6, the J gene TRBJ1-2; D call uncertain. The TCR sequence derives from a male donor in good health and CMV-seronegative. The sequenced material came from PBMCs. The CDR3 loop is CASSSHEAGGYTF. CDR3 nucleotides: TGTGCCAGCAGCTCCCATGAGGCTGGTGGCTACACCTTC.